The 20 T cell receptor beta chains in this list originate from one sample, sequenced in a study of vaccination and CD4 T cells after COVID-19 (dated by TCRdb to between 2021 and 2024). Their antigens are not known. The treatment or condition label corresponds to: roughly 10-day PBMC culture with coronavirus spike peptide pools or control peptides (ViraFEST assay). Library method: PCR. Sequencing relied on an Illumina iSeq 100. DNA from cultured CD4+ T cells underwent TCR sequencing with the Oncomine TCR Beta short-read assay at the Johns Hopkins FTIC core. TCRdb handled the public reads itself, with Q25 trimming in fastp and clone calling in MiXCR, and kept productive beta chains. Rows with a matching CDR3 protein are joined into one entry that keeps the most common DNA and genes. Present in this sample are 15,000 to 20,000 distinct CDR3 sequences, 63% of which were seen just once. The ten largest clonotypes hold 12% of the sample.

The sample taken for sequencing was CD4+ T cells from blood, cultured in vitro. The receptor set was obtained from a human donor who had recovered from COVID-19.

As DNA, the CDR3 is TGTGCCAGCACCTTCAGGGGTGAGCAGTACTTC. This sequence encodes CASTFRGEQYF. This chain connects TRBV6-1 to TRBJ2-7; possible D gene TRBD1, 6 bases. The germline CDR1 and CDR2 sequences are MNHNS and SASEGT. Trimming took 7 bases from V and 7 from J, leaving 11 bases between them. This CDR3 spans 11 amino acids.

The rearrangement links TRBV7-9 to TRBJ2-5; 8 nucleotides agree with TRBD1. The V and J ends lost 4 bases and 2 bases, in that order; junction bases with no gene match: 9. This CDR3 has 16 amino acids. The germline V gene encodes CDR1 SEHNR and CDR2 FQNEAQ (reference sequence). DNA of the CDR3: TGTGCCAGCAGCTCCCGTCAGGACAGGGCGCAAGAGACCCAGTACTTC. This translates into CASSSRQDRAQETQYF.

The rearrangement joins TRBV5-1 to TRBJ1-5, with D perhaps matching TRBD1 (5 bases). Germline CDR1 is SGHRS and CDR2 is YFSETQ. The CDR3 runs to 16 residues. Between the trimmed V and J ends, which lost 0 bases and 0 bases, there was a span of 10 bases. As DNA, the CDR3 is TGCGCCAGCAGCTTGGCCGGGGGATATAGCAATCAGCCCCAGCATTTT. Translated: CASSLAGGYSNQPQHF.

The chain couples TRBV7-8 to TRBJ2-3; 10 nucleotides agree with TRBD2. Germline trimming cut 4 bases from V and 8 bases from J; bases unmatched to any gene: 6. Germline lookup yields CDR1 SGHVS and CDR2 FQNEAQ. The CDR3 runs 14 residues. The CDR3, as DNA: TGTGCCAGCAGCTCAATGCTAGCGGGGGTTACGCAGTATTTT. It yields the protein CASSSMLAGVTQYF.

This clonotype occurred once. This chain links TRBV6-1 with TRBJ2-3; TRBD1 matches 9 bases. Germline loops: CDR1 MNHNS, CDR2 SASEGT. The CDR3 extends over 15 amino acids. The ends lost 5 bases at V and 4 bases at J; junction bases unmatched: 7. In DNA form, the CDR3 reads TGTGCCAGCAGTCAGCCGGGACAGGGAGCAGATACGCAGTATTTT. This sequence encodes CASSQPGQGADTQYF.

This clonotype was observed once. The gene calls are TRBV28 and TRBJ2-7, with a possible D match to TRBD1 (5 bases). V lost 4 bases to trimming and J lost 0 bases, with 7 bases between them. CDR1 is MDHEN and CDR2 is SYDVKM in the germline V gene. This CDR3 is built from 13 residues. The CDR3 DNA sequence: TGTGCCAGCAGTTCAGGGTACTCCTACGAGCAGTACTTC. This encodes CASSSGYSYEQYF.

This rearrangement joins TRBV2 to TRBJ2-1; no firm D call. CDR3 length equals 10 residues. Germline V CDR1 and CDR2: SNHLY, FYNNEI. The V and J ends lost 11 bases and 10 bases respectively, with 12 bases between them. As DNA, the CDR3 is TGTGCCCGAGGTGGAAACGAGCAGTTCTTC. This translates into CARGGNEQFF.

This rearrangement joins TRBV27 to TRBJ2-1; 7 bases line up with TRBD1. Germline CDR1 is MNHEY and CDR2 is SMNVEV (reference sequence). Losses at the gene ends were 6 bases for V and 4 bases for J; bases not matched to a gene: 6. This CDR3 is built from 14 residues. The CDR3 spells CASRPGQLYNEQFF. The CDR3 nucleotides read TGTGCCAGCAGGCCGGGACAGCTTTACAATGAGCAGTTCTTC.

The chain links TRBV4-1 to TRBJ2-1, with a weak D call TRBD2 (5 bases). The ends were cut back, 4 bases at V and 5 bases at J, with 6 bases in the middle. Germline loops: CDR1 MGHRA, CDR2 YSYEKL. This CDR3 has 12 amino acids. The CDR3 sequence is CASSRADNEQFF. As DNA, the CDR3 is TGCGCCAGCAGCCGAGCGGACAATGAGCAGTTCTTC.

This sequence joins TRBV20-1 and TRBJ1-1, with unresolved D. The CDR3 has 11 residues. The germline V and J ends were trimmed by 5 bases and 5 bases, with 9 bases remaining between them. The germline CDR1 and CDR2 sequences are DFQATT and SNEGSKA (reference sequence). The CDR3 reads CSALLSTEAFF. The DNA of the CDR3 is TGCAGTGCTCTGTTGAGTACTGAAGCTTTCTTT.

CDR3 protein: CSAIVGGSSYNEQFF. CDR3 nucleotide sequence: TGCAGTGCTATAGTTGGCGGGAGCTCCTACAATGAGCAGTTCTTC. J is TRBJ2-1 and V is TRBV20-1; the match to TRBD2 covers 7 bases. The CDR3 runs 15 residues. Losses at the gene ends were 4 bases for V and 0 bases for J; bases not matched to a gene: 6. Germline values: CDR1 DFQATT, CDR2 SNEGSKA (reference sequence).

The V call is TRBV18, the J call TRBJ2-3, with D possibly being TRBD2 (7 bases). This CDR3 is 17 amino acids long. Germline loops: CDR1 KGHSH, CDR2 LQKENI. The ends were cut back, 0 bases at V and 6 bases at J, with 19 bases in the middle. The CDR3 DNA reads TGTGCCAGCTCACCACCGGCTCCCGGGGGGCAACGGGATACGCAGTATTTT. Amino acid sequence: CASSPPAPGGQRDTQYF.

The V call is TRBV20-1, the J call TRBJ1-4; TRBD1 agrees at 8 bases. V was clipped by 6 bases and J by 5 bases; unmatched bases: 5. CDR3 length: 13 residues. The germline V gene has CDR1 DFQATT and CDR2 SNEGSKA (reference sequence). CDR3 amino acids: CSARTGINEKLFF. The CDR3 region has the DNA TGCAGTGCAAGGACAGGGATAAATGAAAAACTGTTTTTT.

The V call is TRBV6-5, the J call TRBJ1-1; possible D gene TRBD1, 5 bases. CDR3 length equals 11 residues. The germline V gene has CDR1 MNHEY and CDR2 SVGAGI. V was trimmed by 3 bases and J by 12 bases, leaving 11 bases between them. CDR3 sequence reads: CASSYSGKPFF. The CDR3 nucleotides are TGTGCCAGCAGTTATTCAGGGAAACCTTTCTTT.

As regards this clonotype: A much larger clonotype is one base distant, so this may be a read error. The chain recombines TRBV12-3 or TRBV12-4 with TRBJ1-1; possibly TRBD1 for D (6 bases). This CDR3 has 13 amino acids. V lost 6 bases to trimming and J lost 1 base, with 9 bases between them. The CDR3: CASRSQGNTEAFF. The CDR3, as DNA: TGTGCCAGCAGATCACAGGGGAACACTGAAGCTTTCTTT.

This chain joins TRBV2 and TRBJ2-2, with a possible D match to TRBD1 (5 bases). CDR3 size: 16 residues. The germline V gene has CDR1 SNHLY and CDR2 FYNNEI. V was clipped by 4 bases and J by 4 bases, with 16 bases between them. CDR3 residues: CASSALGDLRTGELFF. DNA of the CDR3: TGTGCCAGCAGTGCGTTAGGGGATCTTCGCACCGGGGAGCTGTTTTTT.

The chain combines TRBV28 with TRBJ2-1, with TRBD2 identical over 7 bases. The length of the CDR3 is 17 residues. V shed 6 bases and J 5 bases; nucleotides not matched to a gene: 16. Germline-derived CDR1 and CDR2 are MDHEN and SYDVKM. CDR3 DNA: TGTGCCAGCAGCCCTAGCGGCCGAGGGCCGTTGAACAATGAGCAGTTCTTC. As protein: CASSPSGRGPLNNEQFF.

The CDR3 loop reads CATSRGGGISDTQYF. The CDR3 DNA sequence: TGTGCCACCAGCAGAGGAGGGGGCATATCAGATACGCAGTATTTT. The V call is TRBV15, the J call TRBJ2-3; 7 nucleotides align to TRBD1. The CDR3 consists of 15 residues. From germline, CDR1 is LNHNV and CDR2 YYDKDF (reference sequence). V dropped 1 base and J dropped 4; count of bases not matched to a gene: 5.

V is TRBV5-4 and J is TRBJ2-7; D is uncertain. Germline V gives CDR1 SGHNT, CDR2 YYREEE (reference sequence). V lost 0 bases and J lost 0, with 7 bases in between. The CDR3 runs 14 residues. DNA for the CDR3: TGTGCCAGCAGCTTGGGGGGATCCTCCTACGAGCAGTACTTC. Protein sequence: CASSLGGSSYEQYF.

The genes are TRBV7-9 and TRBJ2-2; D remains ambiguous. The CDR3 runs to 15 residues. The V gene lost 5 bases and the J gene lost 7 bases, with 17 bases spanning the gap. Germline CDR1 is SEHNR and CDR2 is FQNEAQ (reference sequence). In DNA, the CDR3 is TGTGCCAGCAGCCTCGGTTCCAATAGGGACGGGGAGCTGTTTTTT. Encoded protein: CASSLGSNRDGELFF.